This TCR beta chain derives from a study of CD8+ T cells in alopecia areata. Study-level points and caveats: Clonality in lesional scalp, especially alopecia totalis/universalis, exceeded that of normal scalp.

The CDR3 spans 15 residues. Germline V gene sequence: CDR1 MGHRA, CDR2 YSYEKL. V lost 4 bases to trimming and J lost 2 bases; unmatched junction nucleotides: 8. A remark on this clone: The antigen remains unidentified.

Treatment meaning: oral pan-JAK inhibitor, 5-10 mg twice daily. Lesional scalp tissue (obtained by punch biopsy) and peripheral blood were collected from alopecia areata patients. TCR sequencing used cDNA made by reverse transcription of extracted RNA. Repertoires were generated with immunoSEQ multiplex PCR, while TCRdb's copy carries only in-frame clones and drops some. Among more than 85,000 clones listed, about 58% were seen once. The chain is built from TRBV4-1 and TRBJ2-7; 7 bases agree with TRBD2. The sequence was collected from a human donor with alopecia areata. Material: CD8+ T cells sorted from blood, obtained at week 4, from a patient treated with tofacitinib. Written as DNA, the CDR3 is TGCGCCAGCAGCCTCAGCGGGACTGGACCCTACGAGCAGTACTTC. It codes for CASSLSGTGPYEQYF.